The T cell receptor beta chain described here comes from a study of molecular identifiers for immune sequencing clone quantification. Study findings and constraints: Highly expanded clones may be undercounted when identical TCR molecules share barcodes. Spiked TCR RNA from one Jurkat cell reportedly showed up when mixed among 800,000 to 1,000,000 naive cells.

MiXCR, applied by TCRdb to the PCR reads, yields one record per CDR3 protein. Here the sample spans roughly 93,000 distinct CDR3 sequences, about 20% being singletons. This clonotype was counted at least ten times. What it recognizes is unknown. The CDR3 loop spans 16 amino acids. CDR1 is SGHRS, CDR2 YFSETQ, per germline. The junction had 7 bases not matched to a gene; V was cut back by 0 bases and J by 4 bases. The clonotype comes from a human donor in good health. Some libraries in this study had Jurkat cell RNA spiked in. The rearrangement joins TRBV5-1 to TRBJ2-3; 8 nucleotides align to TRBD2. The sample was naive CD8+ T cells from blood, with Jurkat cell RNA spiked in. Subset described: FACS-sorted CD8+CD4-CCR7+CD45RA+ naive T cells. Here the CDR3 reads CASSLVPAGEADTQYF. The CDR3 coding sequence is TGCGCCAGCAGCTTGGTTCCAGCGGGGGAAGCAGATACGCAGTATTTT.